There are many counts of the clone carrying this T cell receptor beta chain. Its cognate antigen is unknown. The germline CDR1 and CDR2 sequences are MNHEY and SVGEGT. The CDR3 sequence is 17 residues long. Unmatched junction bases numbered 17, after V lost 1 base and J lost 12 bases. The data derive from a study of response to subunit inactivated influenza vaccine. TCRdb reprocessed the RT-PCR reads via MiXCR and lists one record per CDR3 protein. The table includes more than 200,000 distinct CDR3 sequences, over 9% detected once. The study, taken as a whole, reports: Few new T cells, the authors suggested, are recruited by each seasonal influenza vaccination.

This sequence joins TRBV6-2 or TRBV6-3 and TRBJ2-1, with 8 bases identical to TRBD1. Sequenced material: non-naive T cells sorted from PBMCs, taken roughly 2 weeks before vaccination. This clonotype was obtained from a man aged 45-65 years who received an inactivated influenza vaccine. In nucleotides, the CDR3 is TGTGCCAGCAGTTACTGGACCTCCGGGACAGGCGGTTCTGGGCAGTTCTTC. Translated, it gives CASSYWTSGTGGSGQFF.